This T cell receptor (beta chain) was obtained from a study of shared clonotypes between healthy human individuals. In the study overall: For every donor, three CD4 naive, three CD4 memory, two CD8 naive and one CD8 memory plates were used. The study's findings and limits: A limitation of the genetic and exposure-history diversity represented arose from few donors.

V was pared by 2 bases and J by 3 bases, with 3 bases of the junction left unmatched. Per the germline V gene, CDR1 is SGHNT and CDR2 is YYREEE (reference sequence). The CDR3 contains 15 residues. As concerns this clone: Antigen specificity is unknown.

Measured with immunoSEQ multiplex PCR; TCRdb has only the in-frame clones, and not every one. The sample consists of 500,000 to 550,000 clones, about 96% of them appearing once. The genes are TRBV5-4 and TRBJ2-1, with 9 bases matching TRBD2. This TCR came from a woman aged 30 to 39 in good health. Sequenced sample: naive CD4+ T cells sorted from blood. Subset given: CD45RA+ positively selected. CDR3 bases: TGTGCCAGCAGCTTAGCGGGAGGAAACTACAATGAGCAGTTCTTC. It encodes CASSLAGGNYNEQFF.